Listed below are T cell receptor beta chains from one sample, sequenced in a study of early T cells in non-severe SARS-CoV-2 infection. Using its own MiXCR run on the 5' RACE reads, TCRdb lists one record per CDR3 protein. The sample yields about 83,000 distinct CDR3 sequences, 8.5% to 12% seen once. The sequencing here drew on whole blood, taken at baseline. These receptors all come from an adult who was a healthcare worker with PCR-confirmed SARS-CoV-2 infection or an uninfected control (not recorded which). Each CDR3 is given with its conserved first and last residue. Each record gives: CDR3 DNA, CDR3 protein, J gene, D gene, clone size, V gene. The D gene is left open where the match is weak. Where a row states a size, it is once, few, many or the class of an expanded clone; other rows omit it.

CDR3 DNA: TGTGCCAGTAGCTTAGTTCGGAGCAATCAGCCCCAGCATTTT
CDR3 protein: CASSLVRSNQPQHF
J gene: TRBJ1-5
D gene: NA
clone size: few
V gene: TRBV19

CDR3 DNA: TGTGCCAGCATCTCAAAGAGGGGAAAAGCCTACGAGCAGTACTTC
CDR3 protein: CASISKRGKAYEQYF
J gene: TRBJ2-7
D gene: NA
clone size: many
V gene: TRBV28

CDR3 DNA: TGTGCCAGCAGCCAAGACCGGTACAATGAGCAGTTCTTC
CDR3 protein: CASSQDRYNEQFF
J gene: TRBJ2-1
D gene: NA
clone size: few
V gene: TRBV3-1

CDR3 DNA: TGTGCCAGCAGCTTCCCTAAACGTGTTGGGGGGCAGCCCCAGCATTTT
CDR3 protein: CASSFPKRVGGQPQHF
J gene: TRBJ1-5
D gene: NA
clone size: many
V gene: TRBV5-4

CDR3 DNA: TGTGCCTGGAGACGAGGTGAGCAGTTCTTC
CDR3 protein: CAWRRGEQFF
J gene: TRBJ2-1
D gene: NA
clone size: NA
V gene: TRBV30

CDR3 DNA: TGTGCCAGTAGCCCGGACAGGGCTTCCTACAATGAGCAGTTCTTC
CDR3 protein: CASSPDRASYNEQFF
J gene: TRBJ2-1
D gene: TRBD1
clone size: many
V gene: TRBV19

CDR3 DNA: TGTGCCAGCAGTTACGGCCCCCCCGCTAGGTCAGATACGCAGTATTTT
CDR3 protein: CASSYGPPARSDTQYF
J gene: TRBJ2-3
D gene: NA
clone size: many
V gene: TRBV6-6

CDR3 DNA: TGTGCCAGCACCGACAGGGTCTGGTACGAGCAGTACTTC
CDR3 protein: CASTDRVWYEQYF
J gene: TRBJ2-7
D gene: TRBD1
clone size: few
V gene: TRBV6-6

CDR3 DNA: TGCAGTGCTAGTAGGGGGGAGCAGTTCTTC
CDR3 protein: CSASRGEQFF
J gene: TRBJ2-1
D gene: NA
clone size: NA
V gene: TRBV20-1

CDR3 DNA: TGTGCCAGCAGCTCAACCGGGACAAGTACTACCATAGCCAAAAACATTCAGTACTTC
CDR3 protein: CASSSTGTSTTIAKNIQYF
J gene: TRBJ2-4
D gene: NA
clone size: NA
V gene: TRBV5-5

CDR3 DNA: TGTGCCAGCAGTGAAAGGAGGCGTGCCGGGGCCAACGTCCTGACTTTC
CDR3 protein: CASSERRRAGANVLTF
J gene: TRBJ2-6
D gene: NA
clone size: many
V gene: TRBV2

CDR3 DNA: TGTGCCAGCAGCCAGTTCATGGGGGCCGGGGAGCTGTTTTTT
CDR3 protein: CASSQFMGAGELFF
J gene: TRBJ2-2
D gene: NA
clone size: many
V gene: TRBV14

CDR3 DNA: TGTGCCAGCAGTTACTCCAGTAGGGGGGGCACAGATACGCAGTATTTT
CDR3 protein: CASSYSSRGGTDTQYF
J gene: TRBJ2-3
D gene: NA
clone size: many
V gene: TRBV6-2/TRBV6-3

CDR3 DNA: TGTGCCAGCACCGGACAGGGGGCCACAGATACGCAGTATTTT
CDR3 protein: CASTGQGATDTQYF
J gene: TRBJ2-3
D gene: TRBD1
clone size: NA
V gene: TRBV12-3/TRBV12-4

CDR3 DNA: TGTGCCATCAGACAGGGCCATGAGCAGTTCTTC
CDR3 protein: CAIRQGHEQFF
J gene: TRBJ2-1
D gene: NA
clone size: NA
V gene: TRBV10-3

CDR3 DNA: TGTGCCAGCAGTGTCCGGGACAGACCCGTGAACACTGAAGCTTTCTTT
CDR3 protein: CASSVRDRPVNTEAFF
J gene: TRBJ1-1
D gene: TRBD1
clone size: few
V gene: TRBV6-1

CDR3 DNA: TGCGCCAGCAGCTTTGACAGGGTGAAGACCGGGGAGCTGTTTTTT
CDR3 protein: CASSFDRVKTGELFF
J gene: TRBJ2-2
D gene: TRBD1
clone size: NA
V gene: TRBV5-1

CDR3 DNA: TGTGCCAGCAGTTACTCGATAGTGACTAGCGGGAGGGGGAATGAGCAGTTCTTC
CDR3 protein: CASSYSIVTSGRGNEQFF
J gene: TRBJ2-1
D gene: TRBD2
clone size: NA
V gene: TRBV6-5

CDR3 DNA: TGTGCCAGCAGCCCCTGGACAGGGCCCTACGAGCAGTACTTC
CDR3 protein: CASSPWTGPYEQYF
J gene: TRBJ2-7
D gene: TRBD1
clone size: many
V gene: TRBV7-2

CDR3 DNA: TGTGCCAGCAGCTTCAGTTTGTACGAGCAGTACTTC
CDR3 protein: CASSFSLYEQYF
J gene: TRBJ2-7
D gene: NA
clone size: few
V gene: TRBV13

CDR3 DNA: TGTGCCACCCCCAAGGGGCAGTTCTCCTACAATGAGCAGTTCTTC
CDR3 protein: CATPKGQFSYNEQFF
J gene: TRBJ2-1
D gene: NA
clone size: few
V gene: TRBV6-1

CDR3 DNA: TGTGCCAGCAGCGTAGGGTCAGTAAGTGGAGAGACCCAGTACTTC
CDR3 protein: CASSVGSVSGETQYF
J gene: TRBJ2-5
D gene: NA
clone size: many
V gene: TRBV9

CDR3 DNA: TGTGCCAGCAGCTTGACAGGGGGCGCCGGGCAGTACTTC
CDR3 protein: CASSLTGGAGQYF
J gene: TRBJ2-7
D gene: TRBD1
clone size: few
V gene: TRBV13

CDR3 DNA: TGTGCCAGCAGCCAAGAGCATACTGAAGCTTTCTTT
CDR3 protein: CASSQEHTEAFF
J gene: TRBJ1-1
D gene: NA
clone size: few
V gene: TRBV14

CDR3 DNA: TGTGCCAGCAGTGATGTCCTTCACACAGATACGCAGTATTTT
CDR3 protein: CASSDVLHTDTQYF
J gene: TRBJ2-3
D gene: NA
clone size: NA
V gene: TRBV27

CDR3 DNA: TGTGCCAGCAGCCAAAGGTACAATGAGCAGTTCTTC
CDR3 protein: CASSQRYNEQFF
J gene: TRBJ2-1
D gene: NA
clone size: many
V gene: TRBV3-1

CDR3 DNA: TGTGCCAGCAGCCTATCAACTGGGGCAGATACGCAGTATTTT
CDR3 protein: CASSLSTGADTQYF
J gene: TRBJ2-3
D gene: NA
clone size: many
V gene: TRBV7-6

CDR3 DNA: TGTGCCAGCAGCGCCGGTCTAACGGCGGACTACGAGCAGTACTTC
CDR3 protein: CASSAGLTADYEQYF
J gene: TRBJ2-7
D gene: NA
clone size: NA
V gene: TRBV7-8

CDR3 DNA: TGTGCCAGCAGCCAAGTACTCTTACGGGCCGGGGAGCTGTTTTTT
CDR3 protein: CASSQVLLRAGELFF
J gene: TRBJ2-2
D gene: NA
clone size: NA
V gene: TRBV3-2

CDR3 DNA: TGCAGTGCTAGCAGGGGGTTCGACGAGCAGTACTTC
CDR3 protein: CSASRGFDEQYF
J gene: TRBJ2-7
D gene: TRBD1
clone size: NA
V gene: TRBV20-1

CDR3 DNA: TGTGCCAGCCGCTCGCCCGCGGGGGGCGGTGGCTACACCTTC
CDR3 protein: CASRSPAGGGGYTF
J gene: TRBJ1-2
D gene: NA
clone size: NA
V gene: TRBV7-2